A single sample gave rise to the 22 T cell receptor beta chains below, sequenced in a study of T-cell memory formation after mild COVID-19. TCRdb independently ran MiXCR on the 5' RACE reads; one entry per CDR3 protein. The sample has roughly 480,000 distinct CDR3 sequences, around a quarter seen once; the top ten hold roughly an eighth. The sequenced material came from PBMCs or a T cell subset sorted from them (not recorded which). Every receptor here comes from an adult woman who had mild COVID-19 (a few samples of this study predate the infection). Cell type and time point are not known.

This clonotype showed up just a few times. The rearrangement uses TRBV15 and TRBJ2-1; D not certain. CDR1 is LNHNV, CDR2 YYDKDF, per germline (reference sequence). The CDR3 sequence is 13 residues long. V lost 5 bases, J lost 8 bases, and 13 bases lay in between. The CDR3 DNA sequence: TGTGCCACCAGCCCCCGCCAGGCGGATGAGCAGTTCTTC. Protein sequence: CATSPRQADEQFF.

This clonotype was seen more than once but under ten times. As DNA, the CDR3 is TGTGCCAGCAGCCAACTAGCCATCGGGGAGCTGTTTTTT. Translation gives CASSQLAIGELFF. This chain connects TRBV7-9 to TRBJ2-2; D is possibly TRBD2 (6 bases). V lost 5 bases, J lost 7 bases, and 11 bases lay in between. This CDR3 comprises 13 residues. The germline V gene encodes CDR1 SEHNR and CDR2 FQNEAQ (reference sequence).

The chain combines TRBV10-3 with TRBJ1-5; D not resolved. From germline, CDR1 is ENHRY and CDR2 SYGVKD. The V gene lost 3 bases and the J gene lost 3 bases, with 6 bases spanning the gap. The CDR3 has 13 amino acids. The CDR3 DNA sequence: TGTGCCATCAGTGAAAGACTCAATCAGCCCCAGCATTTT. It translates to CAISERLNQPQHF.

This clonotype was recorded a few times. The V call is TRBV12-3 or TRBV12-4, the J call TRBJ2-5; D is unclear. The CDR3 contains 13 residues. V lost 3 bases to trimming and J lost 4 bases, with 9 bases between them. The CDR3 coding sequence is TGTGCCAGCAGTTTCCGTCTGGGAGAGACCCAGTACTTC. Its translation: CASSFRLGETQYF.

In its sample, this clonotype was seen a few times. The J gene is TRBJ2-7, the V gene TRBV3-1; the match to TRBD1 covers 8 bases. Germline V gene lookup returns CDR1 LGHDT and CDR2 YNNKEL (reference sequence). This CDR3 comprises 15 residues. With 1 base clipped from V and 6 bases from J, the junction kept 8 bases outside the gene matches. CDR3 DNA: TGTGCCAGCAGCCAAGCAGGGACAGGAATGACCGAGCAGTACTTC. Protein product: CASSQAGTGMTEQYF.

This clonotype was detected only a few times. This chain connects TRBV5-1 to TRBJ2-7; D is unclear. This CDR3 spans 15 amino acids. Germline V gene lookup returns CDR1 SGHRS and CDR2 YFSETQ. V dropped 4 bases and J dropped 2 bases, with 16 bases sitting between them. In nucleotides, the CDR3 is TGCGCCAGCAGCGTTCGGGCAGCGCCTCCCTACGAGCAGTACTTC. It encodes CASSVRAAPPYEQYF.

This clonotype was found a few times. This CDR3 is CSVSRDLAGAGNEQFF. Here the CDR3 DNA reads TGCAGCGTTTCTAGGGACCTAGCGGGGGCGGGCAATGAGCAGTTCTTC. The V and J genes are TRBV29-1 and TRBJ2-1, with 10 bases that match TRBD2. CDR3 length: 16 amino acids. V dropped 5 bases and J dropped 6; count of bases not matched to a gene: 13. CDR1 is SQVTM, CDR2 ANQGSEA, per germline.

The chain is built from TRBV7-2 and TRBJ2-3; 7 nucleotides line up with TRBD2. V was pared by 4 bases and J by 1 base, with 2 bases of the junction left unmatched. CDR1 is SGHTA, CDR2 FQGNSA, per germline. This CDR3 has 14 amino acids. The CDR3 reads CASSYTSGTDTQYF. The DNA for the CDR3 is TGTGCCAGCAGCTATACTAGCGGCACAGATACGCAGTATTTT.

This clonotype has more than one count but fewer than ten. The chain uses TRBV5-1 and TRBJ1-1, with 9 bases identical to TRBD1. CDR1 and CDR2 (germline): SGHRS, YFSETQ. CDR3 size: 13 residues. With 4 bases clipped from V and 11 bases from J, the junction kept 9 bases outside the gene matches. CDR3 amino acids: CASSAITGGDAFF. CDR3 nucleotides: TGCGCCAGCAGCGCGATTACAGGGGGCGATGCTTTCTTT.

This clonotype was recorded a few times. The rearrangement uses TRBV28 and TRBJ2-7; 16 bases match TRBD2. The V gene's germline CDR1 is MDHEN and CDR2 SYDVKM. The J segment lost 0 bases and the V segment lost 5 bases, leaving 7 bases of the junction unmatched. The CDR3 length is 18 residues. CDR3 in DNA: TGTGCCAGCAGTCCGCAGGGACTAGCGGGAGGGTCCTCCTACGAGCAGTACTTC. Its protein product is CASSPQGLAGGSSYEQYF.

The table lists this clonotype with a few counts. This chain joins TRBV7-9 and TRBJ1-4; the D gene is possibly TRBD1 (6 bases). The germline CDR1 and CDR2 sequences are SEHNR and FQNEAQ (reference sequence). The CDR3 is 16 residues long. Trimming removed 6 bases at V and 0 bases at J, with 14 bases between. CDR3 in DNA: TGTGCCAGCAGTCACTGGACAGCCGCAACTAATGAAAAACTGTTTTTT. Translation: CASSHWTAATNEKLFF. Looking up the rest from reference TRBV7-9 and TRBJ1-4 gives the full variable domain: DTGVSQNPRHKITKRGQNVTFRCDPISEHNRLYWYRQTLGQGPEFLTYFQNEAQLEKSRLLSDRFSAERPKGSFSTLEIQRTEQGDSAMYLCASSHWTAATNEKLFFGSGTQLSVL.

The CDR3 sequence: CASGTGGVGSLHF. CDR3 DNA sequence: TGTGCCAGCGGCACAGGGGGAGTTGGTTCCCTCCACTTT. The chain carries TRBV6-1 and TRBJ1-6, with 8 bases identical to TRBD1. After removal of 8 bases from V and 14 bases from J, the junction contained 11 bases not matched to a gene. This CDR3 is 13 amino acids long. Germline CDR1 MNHNS, CDR2 SASEGT.

The chain has TRBV12-3 or TRBV12-4 and TRBJ2-2; D is unresolved. This CDR3 spans 13 amino acids. V was cut by 3 bases and J by 4 bases, with 6 bases left in between. The CDR3 loop is CASSFSTTGELFF. The CDR3 bases are TGTGCCAGCAGTTTTTCCACCACCGGGGAGCTGTTTTTT.

The chain carries TRBV7-2 and TRBJ2-5; D gene unclear. This CDR3 spans 13 amino acids. Germline values: CDR1 SGHTA, CDR2 FQGNSA. V was clipped by 3 bases and J by 4 bases, with 9 bases between them. The CDR3 loop is CASSFAGGETQYF. For the CDR3, the DNA is TGTGCCAGCAGCTTCGCCGGCGGAGAGACCCAGTACTTC. The full variable domain, its missing parts supplied by reference TRBV7-2 and TRBJ2-5, is GAGVSQSPSNKVTEKGKDVELRCDPISGHTALYWYRQSLGQGLEFLIYFQGNSAPDKSGLPSDRFSAERTGGSVSTLTIQRTQQEDSAVYLCASSFAGGETQYFGPGTRLLVL.

V and J are TRBV5-1 and TRBJ1-3; no firm D call. Germline loops: CDR1 SGHRS, CDR2 YFSETQ. The CDR3 totals 14 residues. The germline V and J ends were trimmed by 7 bases and 0 bases, with 11 bases remaining between them. The CDR3 loop reads CASAQGPSGNTIYF. As DNA, the CDR3 is TGCGCCAGCGCCCAAGGACCCTCTGGAAACACCATATATTTT.

A few counts support this clonotype. The chain is built from TRBV3-1 and TRBJ1-1; a possible D gene is TRBD1 (5 bases). The CDR3 contains 15 residues. CDR1 is LGHDT and CDR2 is YNNKEL in the germline V gene (reference sequence). V dropped 3 bases and J dropped 0 bases, with 11 bases sitting between them. In DNA form, the CDR3 reads TGTGCCAGCAGCCAGGGGACTGACATGAACACTGAAGCTTTCTTT. This codes for CASSQGTDMNTEAFF.

This clonotype has only a few counts. This sequence joins TRBV5-1 and TRBJ1-1; 8 nucleotides line up with TRBD1. The trim removed 1 base at V and 5 bases at J, leaving 10 bases unmatched. CDR3 length equals 16 residues. Germline CDR1 is SGHRS and CDR2 is YFSETQ. The CDR3 region has the DNA TGCGCCAGCAGCTTGATGCCCCAGGGGGCGCGGACTGAAGCTTTCTTT. Protein: CASSLMPQGARTEAFF.

This clonotype was counted a few times. The genes are TRBV7-6 and TRBJ2-2, with D perhaps matching TRBD1 or TRBD2 (5 bases each). The ends were cut back, 3 bases at V and 4 bases at J, with 18 bases in the middle. This CDR3 has 17 amino acids. Looked up from germline, CDR1 is SGHVS and CDR2 is FNYEAQ. The CDR3 coding sequence is TGTGCCAGCAGCTTCTCCCCAGGGCCGGGGAGCACCGGGGAGCTGTTTTTT. As protein: CASSFSPGPGSTGELFF.

This clonotype was observed a handful of times. The V gene is TRBV30, the J gene TRBJ1-5; the D gene is possibly TRBD1 (6 bases). Looked up from germline, CDR1 is GTSNPN and CDR2 is SVGIG (reference sequence). Between the trimmed V and J ends, which lost 2 bases and 5 bases, there was a span of 10 bases. This CDR3 contains 13 residues. CDR3 sequence (DNA): TGTGCCTGGAGTAGGGGGATCGATCAGCCCCAGCATTTT. This gives the protein CAWSRGIDQPQHF. Full variable domain (rest looked up from reference TRBV30 and TRBJ1-5): SQTIHQWPATLVQPVGSPLSLECTVEGTSNPNLYWYRQAAGRGLQLLFYSVGIGQISSEVPQNLSASRPQDRQFILSSKKLLLSDSGFYLCAWSRGIDQPQHFGDGTRLSIL.

This clonotype appeared a few times. This chain connects TRBV6-1 to TRBJ2-3; no definite D call. The CDR3 contains 13 residues. Trimming removed 7 bases from V and 3 bases from J, with 11 bases in between. Germline-derived CDR1 and CDR2 are MNHNS and SASEGT. For the CDR3, the DNA is TGTGCCAGCAAGTTGACAAGGACAGATACGCAGTATTTT. Amino acid sequence: CASKLTRTDTQYF.

The V call is TRBV5-5, the J call TRBJ1-1; 10 positions match TRBD1. There are 16 residues in the CDR3. The germline gives CDR1 SGHKS, CDR2 YYEKEE (reference sequence). J was trimmed by 0 bases and V by 2 bases; bases with no gene match: 4. CDR3 sequence (DNA): TGTGCCAGCAGCTTCGACAGGGGGCGGATGAACACTGAAGCTTTCTTT. Its translation is CASSFDRGRMNTEAFF.

The chain is built from TRBV7-6 and TRBJ2-3, with 7 bases aligning to TRBD2. The CDR3 has 17 amino acids. Germline CDR1 is SGHVS and CDR2 is FNYEAQ. V lost 6 bases and J lost 0; bases outside the gene matches: 12. In DNA, the CDR3 is TGTGCCAGCAGTAAAGGGGCTAGCGGAGCAAGCACAGATACGCAGTATTTT. Protein sequence: CASSKGASGASTDTQYF. Full variable domain (rest looked up from reference TRBV7-6 and TRBJ2-3): GAGVSQSPRYKVTKRGQDVALRCDPISGHVSLYWYRQALGQGPEFLTYFNYEAQQDKSGLPNDRFSAERPEGSISTLTIQRTEQRDSAMYRCASSKGASGASTDTQYFGPGTRLTVL.